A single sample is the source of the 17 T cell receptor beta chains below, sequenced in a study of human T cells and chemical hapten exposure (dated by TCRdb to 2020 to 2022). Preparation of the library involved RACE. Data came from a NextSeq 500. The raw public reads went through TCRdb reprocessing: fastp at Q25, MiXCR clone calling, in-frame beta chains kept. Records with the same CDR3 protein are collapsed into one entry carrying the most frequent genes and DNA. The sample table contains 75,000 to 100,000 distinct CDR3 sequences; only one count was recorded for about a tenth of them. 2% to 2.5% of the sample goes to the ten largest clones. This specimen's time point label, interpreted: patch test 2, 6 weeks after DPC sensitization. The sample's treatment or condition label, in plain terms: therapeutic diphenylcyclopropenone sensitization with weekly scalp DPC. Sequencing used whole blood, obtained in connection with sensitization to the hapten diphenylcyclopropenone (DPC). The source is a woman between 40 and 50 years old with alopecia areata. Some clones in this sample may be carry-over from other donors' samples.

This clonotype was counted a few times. In DNA form, the CDR3 reads TGTGCCAGCAGCGCAGCCATAGCGGGAGCGTTGTCCCCAGATACGCAGTATTTT. Amino acid sequence: CASSAAIAGALSPDTQYF. This sequence joins TRBV7-2 and TRBJ2-3; TRBD2 agrees at 9 bases. The CDR3 has 18 amino acids. Losses at the gene ends were 5 bases for V and 4 bases for J; bases not matched to a gene: 16. Germline V lookup: CDR1 SGHTA, CDR2 FQGNSA.

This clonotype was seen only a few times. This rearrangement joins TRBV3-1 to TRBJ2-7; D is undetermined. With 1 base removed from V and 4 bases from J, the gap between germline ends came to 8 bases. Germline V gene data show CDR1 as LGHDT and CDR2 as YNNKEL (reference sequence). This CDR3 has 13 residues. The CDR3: CASSQGQAYEQYF. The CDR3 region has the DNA TGTGCCAGCAGCCAAGGGCAGGCTTACGAGCAGTACTTC.

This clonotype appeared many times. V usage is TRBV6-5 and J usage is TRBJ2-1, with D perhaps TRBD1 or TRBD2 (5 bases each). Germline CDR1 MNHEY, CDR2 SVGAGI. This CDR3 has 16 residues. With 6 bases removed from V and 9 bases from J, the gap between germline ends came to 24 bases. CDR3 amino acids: CASSRTFGAQQGEQFF. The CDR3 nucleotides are TGTGCCAGCAGCCGAACCTTCGGGGCCCAGCAGGGTGAGCAGTTCTTC.

The DNA of the CDR3 is TGTGCCAGCAGTTCCAGGACTAGCGGGCGGAGCACAGATACGCAGTATTTT. This codes for CASSSRTSGRSTDTQYF. The chain employs TRBV28 and TRBJ2-3, with TRBD2 matching 11 bases. The CDR3 spans 17 residues. The ends lost 4 bases at V and 0 bases at J; junction bases unmatched: 6. The germline CDR1 and CDR2 sequences are MDHEN and SYDVKM.

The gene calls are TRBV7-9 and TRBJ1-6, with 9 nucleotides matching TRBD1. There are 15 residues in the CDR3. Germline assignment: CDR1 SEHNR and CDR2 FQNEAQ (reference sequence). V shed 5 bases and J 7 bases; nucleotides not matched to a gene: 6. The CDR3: CASSTGTGSNSPLHF. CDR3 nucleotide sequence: TGTGCCAGCAGCACCGGGACAGGGTCGAATTCACCCCTCCACTTT.

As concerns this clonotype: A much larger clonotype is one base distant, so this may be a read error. The CDR3 loop is CASNTDYTDTQYF. CDR3 coding DNA: TGTGCCAGCAACACCGACTACACAGATACGCAGTATTTT. The chain has TRBV7-9 and TRBJ2-3; possibly TRBD2 for D (5 bases). Germline assignment: CDR1 SEHNR and CDR2 FQNEAQ (reference sequence). Trimming removed 7 bases at V and 2 bases at J, with 10 bases between. This CDR3 is built from 13 residues.

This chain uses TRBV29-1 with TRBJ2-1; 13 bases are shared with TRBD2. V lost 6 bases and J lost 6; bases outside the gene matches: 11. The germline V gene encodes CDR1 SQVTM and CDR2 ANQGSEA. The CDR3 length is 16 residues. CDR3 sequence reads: CSVAGTSGTTGNEQFF. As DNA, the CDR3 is TGCAGCGTAGCCGGGACTAGCGGGACAACGGGCAATGAGCAGTTCTTC.

The CDR3 DNA sequence: TGTGCAAGTCGCTTAGCGGGGGGACGGTTCGGCATGAACACTGAAGCTTTCTTT. This encodes CASRLAGGRFGMNTEAFF. The chain carries TRBV12-2 and TRBJ1-1; the table's D call TRBD1 went unverified against the DNA. TRBV12-2 is recorded as a pseudogene. CDR3 length: 18 amino acids.

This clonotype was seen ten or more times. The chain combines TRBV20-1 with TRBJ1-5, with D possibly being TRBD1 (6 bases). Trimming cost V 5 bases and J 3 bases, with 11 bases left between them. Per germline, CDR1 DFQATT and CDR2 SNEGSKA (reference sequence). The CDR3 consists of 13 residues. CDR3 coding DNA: TGCAGTGCTCTTGACAGGTCCAATCAGCCCCAGCATTTT. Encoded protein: CSALDRSNQPQHF.

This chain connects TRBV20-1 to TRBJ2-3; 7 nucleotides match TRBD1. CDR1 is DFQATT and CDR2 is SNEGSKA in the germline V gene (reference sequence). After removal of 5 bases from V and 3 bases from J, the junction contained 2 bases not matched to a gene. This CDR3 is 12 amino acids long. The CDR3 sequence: CSAVQGTDTQYF. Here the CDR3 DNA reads TGCAGTGCTGTACAGGGGACAGATACGCAGTATTTT.

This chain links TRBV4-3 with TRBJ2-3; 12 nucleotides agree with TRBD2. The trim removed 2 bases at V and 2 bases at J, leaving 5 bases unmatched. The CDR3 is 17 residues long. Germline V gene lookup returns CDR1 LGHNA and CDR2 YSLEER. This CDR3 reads CASSQLGLAGYTDTQYF. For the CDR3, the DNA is TGCGCCAGCAGCCAATTAGGACTAGCGGGATACACAGATACGCAGTATTTT.

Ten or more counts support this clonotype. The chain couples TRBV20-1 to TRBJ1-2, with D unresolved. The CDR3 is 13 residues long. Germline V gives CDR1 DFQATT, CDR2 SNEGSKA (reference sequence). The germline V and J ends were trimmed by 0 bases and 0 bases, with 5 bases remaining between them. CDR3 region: CSARETTNYGYTF. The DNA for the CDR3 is TGCAGTGCTAGAGAGACAACTAACTATGGCTACACCTTC.

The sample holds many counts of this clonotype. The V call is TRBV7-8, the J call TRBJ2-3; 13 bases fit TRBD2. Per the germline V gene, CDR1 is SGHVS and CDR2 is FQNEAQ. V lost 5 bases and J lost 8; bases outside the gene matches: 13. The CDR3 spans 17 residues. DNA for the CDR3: TGTGCCAGCAGCCCGCGGACTAGCGGGAGAACGAGGGGTACGCAGTATTTT. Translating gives CASSPRTSGRTRGTQYF.

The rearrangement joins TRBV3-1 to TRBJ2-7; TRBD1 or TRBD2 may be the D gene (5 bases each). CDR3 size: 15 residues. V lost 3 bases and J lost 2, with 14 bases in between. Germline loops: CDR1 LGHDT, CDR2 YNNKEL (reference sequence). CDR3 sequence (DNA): TGTGCCAGCAGCCACAGCGGCAGGGTCCCCTACGAGCAGTACTTC. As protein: CASSHSGRVPYEQYF.

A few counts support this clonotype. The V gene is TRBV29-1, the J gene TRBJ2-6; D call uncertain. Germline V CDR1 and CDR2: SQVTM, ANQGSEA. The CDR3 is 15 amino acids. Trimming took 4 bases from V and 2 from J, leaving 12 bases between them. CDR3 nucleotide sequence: TGCAGCGTTGGAGAAAGTTCCACTGGGGCCAACGTCCTGACTTTC. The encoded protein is CSVGESSTGANVLTF.

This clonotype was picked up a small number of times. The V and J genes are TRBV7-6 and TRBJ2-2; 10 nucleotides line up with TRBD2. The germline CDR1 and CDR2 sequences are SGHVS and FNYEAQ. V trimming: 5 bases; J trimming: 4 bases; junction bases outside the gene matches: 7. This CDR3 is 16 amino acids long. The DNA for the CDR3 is TGTGCCAGCAGCGTCCTAGCGGGAGAGGGCACCGGGGAGCTGTTTTTT. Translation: CASSVLAGEGTGELFF. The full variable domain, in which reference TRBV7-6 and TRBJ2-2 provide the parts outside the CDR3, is GAGVSQSPRYKVTKRGQDVALRCDPISGHVSLYWYRQALGQGPEFLTYFNYEAQQDKSGLPNDRFSAERPEGSISTLTIQRTEQRDSAMYRCASSVLAGEGTGELFFGEGSRLTVL.

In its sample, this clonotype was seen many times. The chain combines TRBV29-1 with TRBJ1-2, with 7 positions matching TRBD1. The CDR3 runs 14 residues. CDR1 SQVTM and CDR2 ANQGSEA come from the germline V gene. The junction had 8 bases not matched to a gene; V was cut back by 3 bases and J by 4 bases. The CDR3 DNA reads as TGCAGCGTTGAGCCTAACACAGGGGCCTATGGCTACACCTTC. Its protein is CSVEPNTGAYGYTF.